One sample yielded the 15 T cell receptor beta chains listed below, sequenced in a study of T cells after posttransplantation cyclophosphamide. Cyclophosphamide on days +3 and +4 followed busulfan-fludarabine conditioning and a marrow graft. Clones were read by immunoSEQ multiplex PCR, and TCRdb kept only the in-frame ones, dropping some. The repertoire holds about 19,000 clones, with approximately 69% as singletons. The sample was PBMCs, taken after an allogeneic stem cell transplant with post-transplant cyclophosphamide. These receptors all come from a male patient in his thirties who received an allogeneic stem cell transplant from a related donor, was CMV-positive, and had acute GVHD only. The T cells may partly be graft donor cells.

The chain uses TRBV29-1 and TRBJ1-5; D perhaps matches TRBD1 (5 bases). The germline V gene has CDR1 SQVTM and CDR2 ANQGSEA. This CDR3 spans 14 amino acids. V dropped 7 bases and J dropped 7 bases, with 20 bases sitting between them. The CDR3 reads CSAEIGQGGQPQHF. In DNA form, the CDR3 reads TGCAGCGCCGAAATAGGGCAGGGCGGACAGCCCCAGCATTTT. The complete variable domain, with remaining parts taken from reference TRBV29-1 and TRBJ1-5, reads SAVISQKPSRDICQRGTSLTIQCQVDSQVTMMFWYRQQPGQSLTLIATANQGSEATYESGFVIDKFPISRPNLTFSTLTVSNMSPEDSSIYLCSAEIGQGGQPQHFGDGTRLSIL.

The V and J genes are TRBV7-2 and TRBJ2-1; possible D gene TRBD2, 5 bases. The ends were cut back, 3 bases at V and 6 bases at J, with 6 bases in the middle. Germline V CDR1 and CDR2: SGHTA, FQGNSA. This CDR3 has 12 residues. CDR3 nucleotide sequence: TGTGCCAGCAGCTTGGACTCCAATGAGCAGTTCTTC. This gives the protein CASSLDSNEQFF.

V and J are TRBV19 and TRBJ2-7; a weak D match, TRBD1 (6 bases). Trimming pared 0 bases from V and 0 bases from J, leaving 12 bases between. This CDR3 has 16 residues. Looked up from germline, CDR1 is LNHDA and CDR2 is SQIVND (reference sequence). This CDR3 is CASSIDGTPTSYEQYF. The CDR3 DNA reads TGTGCCAGTAGTATAGACGGGACACCTACCTCCTACGAGCAGTACTTC.

The chain is built from TRBV4-3 and TRBJ1-6; D is perhaps TRBD1 (5 bases). Germline CDR1 and CDR2: LGHNA and YSLEER. This CDR3 is built from 15 residues. The V end was cut by 0 bases, the J end by 4 bases, with 7 bases between. CDR3 nucleotide sequence: TGCGCCAGCAGCCAAGAAACAGGTTATAATTCACCCCTCCACTTT. Translation gives CASSQETGYNSPLHF.

The chain joins TRBV5-1 to TRBJ1-2; D not certain. This CDR3 comprises 15 residues. The V gene lost 0 bases and the J gene lost 4 bases, with 13 bases spanning the gap. CDR1 SGHRS and CDR2 YFSETQ come from the germline V gene. CDR3 residues: CASSLEAGFGYGYTF. CDR3 nucleotide sequence: TGCGCCAGCAGCTTGGAGGCGGGTTTCGGCTATGGCTACACCTTC.

The chain joins TRBV7-2 to TRBJ2-7; 7 bases agree with TRBD1. Germline trimming cut 5 bases from V and 4 bases from J; bases unmatched to any gene: 8. CDR1 and CDR2 from the germline V gene are SGHTA and FQGNSA. This CDR3 region has 14 residues. This CDR3 is CASSRLRQGYEQYF. Written as DNA, the CDR3 is TGTGCCAGCAGCCGACTAAGACAGGGTTACGAGCAGTACTTC. Combining the CDR3 with reference TRBV7-2 and TRBJ2-7 gives the whole variable domain GAGVSQSPSNKVTEKGKDVELRCDPISGHTALYWYRQSLGQGLEFLIYFQGNSAPDKSGLPSDRFSAERTGGSVSTLTIQRTQQEDSAVYLCASSRLRQGYEQYFGPGTRLTVT.

This chain links TRBV4-1 with TRBJ1-2; no clear D. Germline-derived CDR1 and CDR2 are MGHRA and YSYEKL. The ends were cut back, 3 bases at V and 2 bases at J, with 19 bases in the middle. The CDR3 runs 17 residues. The CDR3 loop reads CASSHPSFAGSNYGYTF. CDR3 DNA sequence: TGCGCCAGCAGCCACCCAAGTTTCGCGGGGTCGAACTATGGCTACACCTTC.

This clone was observed a single time. This chain links TRBV6-6 with TRBJ1-2, with D hard to call. Trimming removed 0 bases at V and 5 bases at J, with 7 bases between. This CDR3 comprises 13 residues. Germline V CDR1 and CDR2: MNHNY, SVGAGI (reference sequence). The CDR3 loop reads CASSYSPVYGYTF. CDR3 sequence (DNA): TGTGCCAGCAGTTACTCTCCAGTATATGGCTACACCTTC.

The rearrangement uses TRBV10-3 and TRBJ1-3, with 8 bases that match TRBD1. Germline-derived CDR1 and CDR2 are ENHRY and SYGVKD. This CDR3 contains 14 residues. J was trimmed by 2 bases and V by 6 bases; bases with no gene match: 3. CDR3 residues: CAIRTQGAGNTIYF. The DNA for the CDR3 is TGTGCCATCAGAACACAGGGGGCTGGAAACACCATATATTTT.

This rearrangement joins TRBV6-5 to TRBJ1-2, with a weak D call TRBD1 (6 bases). V lost 9 bases to trimming and J lost 0 bases, with 11 bases between them. This CDR3 contains 13 residues. Germline-derived CDR1 and CDR2 are MNHEY and SVGAGI. This chain's CDR3 is CASVQGSNYGYTF. The CDR3 region has the DNA TGTGCCAGTGTACAGGGATCTAACTATGGCTACACCTTC.

The V and J genes are TRBV5-5 and TRBJ2-5; possible D gene TRBD2, 5 bases. V was shortened by 4 bases and J by 5 bases, with 18 bases between the two germline ends. Per germline, CDR1 SGHKS and CDR2 YYEKEE (reference sequence). CDR3 length equals 15 residues. The CDR3 loop is CASSPPIGVGETQYF. CDR3 DNA: TGTGCCAGCAGCCCTCCGATCGGGGTAGGGGAGACCCAGTACTTC.

This clone occurred a few times. The V call is TRBV4-2, the J call TRBJ2-7; 10 bases match TRBD1. This CDR3 is built from 15 residues. CDR1 is LGHNA and CDR2 is YNFKEQ in the germline V gene. J lost 2 bases, V lost 3 bases, and 4 bases had no gene match. The CDR3 region is CASSQGTGAPYEQYF. CDR3 DNA sequence: TGTGCCAGCAGCCAGGGGACAGGGGCCCCCTACGAGCAGTACTTC.

CDR3 protein: CSVEIAGGPIFVNEQFF. The DNA for the CDR3 is TGCAGCGTTGAAATAGCGGGGGGGCCAATTTTCGTAAATGAGCAGTTCTTC. This chain uses TRBV29-1 with TRBJ2-1, with 11 bases fitting TRBD2. The CDR3 contains 17 residues. V lost 2 bases to trimming and J lost 7 bases; unmatched junction nucleotides: 13. CDR1 SQVTM and CDR2 ANQGSEA come from the germline V gene.

The chain uses TRBV11-2 and TRBJ1-3, with D unresolved. The CDR3 length is 15 residues. Germline V gene lookup returns CDR1 SGHAT and CDR2 FQNNGV. V lost 1 base and J lost 0, with 7 bases in between. CDR3: CASSLAGSSGNTIYF. The CDR3 bases are TGTGCCAGCAGCTTAGCAGGCAGCTCTGGAAACACCATATATTTT.

The J gene is TRBJ2-3, the V gene TRBV5-4, with 8 bases lining up with TRBD2. CDR1 and CDR2 from the germline V gene are SGHNT and YYREEE (reference sequence). The V segment lost 3 bases and the J segment 7 bases; nucleotides outside the gene matches: 10. The CDR3 spans 15 residues. The CDR3 region has the DNA TGTGCCAGCAGCTCAAGCGAGCGGGGGAGGAATACGCAGTATTTT. It specifies CASSSSERGRNTQYF.